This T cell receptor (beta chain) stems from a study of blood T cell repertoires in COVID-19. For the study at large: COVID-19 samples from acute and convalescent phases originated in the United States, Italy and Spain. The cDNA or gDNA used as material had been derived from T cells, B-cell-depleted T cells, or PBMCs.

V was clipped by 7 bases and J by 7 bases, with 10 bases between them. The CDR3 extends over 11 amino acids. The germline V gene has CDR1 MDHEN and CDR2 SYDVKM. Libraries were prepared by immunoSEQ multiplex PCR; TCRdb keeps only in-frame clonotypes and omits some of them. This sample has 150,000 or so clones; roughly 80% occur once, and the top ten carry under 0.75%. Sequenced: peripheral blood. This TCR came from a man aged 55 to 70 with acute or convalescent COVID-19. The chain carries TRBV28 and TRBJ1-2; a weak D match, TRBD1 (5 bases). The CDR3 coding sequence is TGTGCCAGCACAGGAGGGGTTGGCTACACCTTC. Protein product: CASTGGVGYTF.